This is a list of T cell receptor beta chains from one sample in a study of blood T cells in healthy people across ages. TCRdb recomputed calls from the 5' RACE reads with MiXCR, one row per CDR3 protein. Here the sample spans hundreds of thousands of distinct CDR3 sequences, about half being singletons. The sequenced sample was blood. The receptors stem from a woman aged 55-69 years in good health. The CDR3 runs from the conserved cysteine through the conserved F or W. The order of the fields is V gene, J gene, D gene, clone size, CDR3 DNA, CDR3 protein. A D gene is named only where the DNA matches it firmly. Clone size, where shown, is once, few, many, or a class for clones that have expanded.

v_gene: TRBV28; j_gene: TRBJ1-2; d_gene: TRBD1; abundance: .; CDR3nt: TGTGCCAGCAGATCCCCGGGACAGGGTTCGAACTATGGCTACACCTTC; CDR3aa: CASRSPGQGSNYGYTF
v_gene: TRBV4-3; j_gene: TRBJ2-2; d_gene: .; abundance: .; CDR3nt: TGCGCCAGCAGCCATCAACAGGGAGCCGGGGAGCTGTTTTTT; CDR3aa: CASSHQQGAGELFF
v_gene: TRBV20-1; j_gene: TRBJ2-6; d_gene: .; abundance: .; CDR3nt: TGCAGTGCTAGGCAGGGAGCTAGCTCTGGGGCCAACGTCCTGACTTTC; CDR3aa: CSARQGASSGANVLTF
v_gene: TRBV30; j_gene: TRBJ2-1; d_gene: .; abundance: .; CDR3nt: TGTGCCTGGCGGTCACCTGTCGGCAATGAGCAGTTCTTC; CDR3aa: CAWRSPVGNEQFF
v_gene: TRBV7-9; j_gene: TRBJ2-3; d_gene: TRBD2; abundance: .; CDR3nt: TGTGCCAGCAGCCCGACTAGCGAGTCCACAAATACGCAGTATTTT; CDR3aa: CASSPTSESTNTQYF
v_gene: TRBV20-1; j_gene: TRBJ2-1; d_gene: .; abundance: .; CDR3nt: TGCAGTGCTGCTGGGCCAGTAGGACACCTTTTGGATGAGCAGTTCTTC; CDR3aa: CSAAGPVGHLLDEQFF
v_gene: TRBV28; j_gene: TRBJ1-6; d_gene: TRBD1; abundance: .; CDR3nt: TGTGCCAGCAGACCCGGGACAGGGGTTCCACCCCTCCACTTT; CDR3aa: CASRPGTGVPPLHF
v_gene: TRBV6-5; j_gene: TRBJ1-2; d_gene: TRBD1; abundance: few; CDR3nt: TGTGCCAGCCACCTCACCCGACAGGGGGTCGGTGGCTACACCTTC; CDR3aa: CASHLTRQGVGGYTF
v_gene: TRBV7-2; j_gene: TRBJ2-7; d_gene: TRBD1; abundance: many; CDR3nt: TGTGCCAGCAGCGGGACAGTTTCCTACGAGCAGTACTTC; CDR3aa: CASSGTVSYEQYF
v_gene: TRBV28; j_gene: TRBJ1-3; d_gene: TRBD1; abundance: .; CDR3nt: TGTGCCAGCACTTACAGGGGGTCGGGAGGAAACACCATATATTTT; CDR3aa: CASTYRGSGGNTIYF
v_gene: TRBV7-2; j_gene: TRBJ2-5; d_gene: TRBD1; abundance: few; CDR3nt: TGTGCCAGCAGCGTCGACAGGGGGGCCTACAATGAGCAGTACTTC; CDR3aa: CASSVDRGAYNEQYF
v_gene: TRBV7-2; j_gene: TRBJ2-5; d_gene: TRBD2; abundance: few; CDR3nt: TGTGCCAGCAGCGCAGGACTAGCTACTCCCTGGAAAGAGACCCAGTACTTC; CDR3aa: CASSAGLATPWKETQYF
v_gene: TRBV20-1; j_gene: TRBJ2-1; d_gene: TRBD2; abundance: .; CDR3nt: TGCAGTGCTAGAGACGCGGCGGGTAGCGGGAGGGCCGGTAATGAGCAGTTCTTC; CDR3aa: CSARDAAGSGRAGNEQFF
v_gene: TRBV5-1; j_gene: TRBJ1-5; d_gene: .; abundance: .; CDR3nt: TGCGCCAGCAGCTTGGAGGGGGGGAGCAATCAGCCCCAGCATTTT; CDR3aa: CASSLEGGSNQPQHF
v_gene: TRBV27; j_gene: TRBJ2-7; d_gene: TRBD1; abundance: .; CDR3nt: TGTGCCAGCAGTTTAGTGCCAGGGGGCTCCTACGAGCAGTACTTT; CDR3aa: CASSLVPGGSYEQYF
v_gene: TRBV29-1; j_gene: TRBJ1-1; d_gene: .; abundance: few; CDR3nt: TGCAGCGTTTTCGACAGGAACACTGAAGCTTTCTTT; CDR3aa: CSVFDRNTEAFF
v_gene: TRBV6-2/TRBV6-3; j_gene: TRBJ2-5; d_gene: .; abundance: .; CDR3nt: TGTGCCAGCAGTTTCCCGGTGAGGCAAGAGACCCAGTACTTC; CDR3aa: CASSFPVRQETQYF
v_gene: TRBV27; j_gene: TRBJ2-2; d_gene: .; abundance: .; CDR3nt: TGTGCCAGCAGTTTGGGACAAAGGAAAACCGGGGAGCTGTTTTTT; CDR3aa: CASSLGQRKTGELFF
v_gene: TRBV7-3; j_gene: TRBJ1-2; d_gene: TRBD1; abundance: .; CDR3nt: TGTGCCAGCAGCTTGGGACAGGGAGTGGGTGGCTACACCTTC; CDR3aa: CASSLGQGVGGYTF
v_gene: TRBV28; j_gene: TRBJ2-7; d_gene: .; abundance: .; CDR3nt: TGTGCCAGCACCCAGACAGGTCCCTACGAGCAGTACTTC; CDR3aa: CASTQTGPYEQYF
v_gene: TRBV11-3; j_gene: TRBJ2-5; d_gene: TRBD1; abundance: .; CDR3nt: TGTGCCAGCAGCTTAGACAGGGGGACAGAGACCCAGTACTTC; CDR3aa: CASSLDRGTETQYF
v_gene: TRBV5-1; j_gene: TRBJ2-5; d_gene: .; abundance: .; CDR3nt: TGCGCCAGCAGCATGACAGCAGAAGAGACCCAGTACTTC; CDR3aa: CASSMTAEETQYF
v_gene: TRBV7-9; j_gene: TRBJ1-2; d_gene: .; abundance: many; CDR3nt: TGTGCCAGCAGCTTAGCGGAAAACTATGGCTACACCTTC; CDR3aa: CASSLAENYGYTF
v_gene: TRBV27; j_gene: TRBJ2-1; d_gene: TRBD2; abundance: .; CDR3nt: TGTGCCAGCAGTTCGGCTAGCGGGAGGAATGAGCAGTTCTTC; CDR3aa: CASSSASGRNEQFF
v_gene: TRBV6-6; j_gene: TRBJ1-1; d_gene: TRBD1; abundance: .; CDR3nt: TGTGCCAGCACTAGACAGGGACACACTGAAGCTTTCTTT; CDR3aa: CASTRQGHTEAFF
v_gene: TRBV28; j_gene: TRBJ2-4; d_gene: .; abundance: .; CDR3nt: TGTGCCAGCAGTTCCGGGAATTCCAAAAACATTCAGTACTTC; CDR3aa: CASSSGNSKNIQYF
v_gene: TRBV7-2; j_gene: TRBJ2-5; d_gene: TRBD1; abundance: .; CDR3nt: TGTGCCAGCAGCTTACGGGACAGCCCCCGTGGAGAGACCCAGTACTTC; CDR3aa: CASSLRDSPRGETQYF
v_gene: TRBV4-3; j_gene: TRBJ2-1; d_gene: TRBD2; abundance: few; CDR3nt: TGCGCCAGCAGCCAAGGAGTGACTAGCGGAGGATACAATGAGCAGTTCTTC; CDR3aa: CASSQGVTSGGYNEQFF
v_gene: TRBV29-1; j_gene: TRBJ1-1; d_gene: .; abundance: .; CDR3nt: TGCAGCGTCCGAGACTCGAACACTGAAGCTTTCTTT; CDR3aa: CSVRDSNTEAFF
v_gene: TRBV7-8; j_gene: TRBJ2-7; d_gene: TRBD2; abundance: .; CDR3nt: TGTGCCAGCAGCTTAGGGCTAGCGGGAGTCAGGTACTTC; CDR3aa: CASSLGLAGVRYF
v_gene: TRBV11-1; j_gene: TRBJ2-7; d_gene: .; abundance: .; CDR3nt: TGTGCCAGCAGCCTAGACCCCAATTCCTACAATGAGCAGTACTTC; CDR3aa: CASSLDPNSYNEQYF
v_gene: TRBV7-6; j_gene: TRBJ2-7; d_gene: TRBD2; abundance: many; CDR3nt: TGTGCCAGCAGCCCTAAAGGTGGACTAGCGGGAGCCTACGAGCAGTACTTC; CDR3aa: CASSPKGGLAGAYEQYF
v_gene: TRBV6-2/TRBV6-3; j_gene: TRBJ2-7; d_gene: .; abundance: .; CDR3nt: TGTGCCAGCAGTTACTCGCCCTCCCGACAGCGCTATGAGCAGTACTTC; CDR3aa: CASSYSPSRQRYEQYF
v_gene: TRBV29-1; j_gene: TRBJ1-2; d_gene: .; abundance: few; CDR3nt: TGCAGCGTTGGCTGGGCTAACTATGGCTACACCTTC; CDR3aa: CSVGWANYGYTF
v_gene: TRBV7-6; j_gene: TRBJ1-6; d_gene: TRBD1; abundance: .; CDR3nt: TGTGCCAGCAGCGCCCTGGACAGGGGTGTCCATTCACCCCTCCACTTT; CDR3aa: CASSALDRGVHSPLHF
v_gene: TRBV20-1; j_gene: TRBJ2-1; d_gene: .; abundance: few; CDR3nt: TGCGTGACCAGAGGGCTGTACAATGAGCAGTTCTTC; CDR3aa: CVTRGLYNEQFF
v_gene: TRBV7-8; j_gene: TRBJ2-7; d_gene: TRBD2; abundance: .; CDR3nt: TGTGCCAGCAGCTTACTAGCGGGGGGGGATGAGCAGTACTTC; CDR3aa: CASSLLAGGDEQYF
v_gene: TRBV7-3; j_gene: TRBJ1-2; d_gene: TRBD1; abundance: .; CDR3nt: TGTGCCAGCAGCCCCGGGACAGGGGTGAAGGACTATGGCTACACCTTC; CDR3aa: CASSPGTGVKDYGYTF
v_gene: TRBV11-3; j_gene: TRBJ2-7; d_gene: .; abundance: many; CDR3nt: TGTGCCAGCAGCTTAAAGGTTCCGGATAGCTCCAATGAGCAGTACTTC; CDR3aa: CASSLKVPDSSNEQYF
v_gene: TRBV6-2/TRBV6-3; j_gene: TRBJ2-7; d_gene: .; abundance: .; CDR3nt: TGTGCCAGCTTGGACCACGGACGGAGCGACGAGCAGTACTTC; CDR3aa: CASLDHGRSDEQYF
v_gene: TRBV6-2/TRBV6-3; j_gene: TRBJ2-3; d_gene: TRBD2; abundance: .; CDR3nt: TGTGCCAGCAGTCAACCACTAGCGGGAGGGCCGATGGATACGCAGTATTTT; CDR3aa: CASSQPLAGGPMDTQYF
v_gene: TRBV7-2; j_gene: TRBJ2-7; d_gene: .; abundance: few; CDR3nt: TGTGCCAGCAGCTTAGTTGATCGTAGCGAGCAGTACTTC; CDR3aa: CASSLVDRSEQYF
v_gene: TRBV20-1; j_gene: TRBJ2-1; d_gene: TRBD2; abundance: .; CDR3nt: TGCAGTGCTATCGGAAGTATTGCGGGAGCATCCTACAGTGAGCAGTTCTTC; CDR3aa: CSAIGSIAGASYSEQFF
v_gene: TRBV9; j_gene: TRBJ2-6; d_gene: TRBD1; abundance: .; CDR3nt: TGTGCCAGCAGCCCCCAGGAAAACTTTGGACAGGGGGCTGGGGCCAACGTCCTGACTTTC; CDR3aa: CASSPQENFGQGAGANVLTF
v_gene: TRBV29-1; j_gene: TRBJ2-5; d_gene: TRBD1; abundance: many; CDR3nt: TGCAGCTTTCACAGGGGGCAAGGGGAGACCCAGTACTTC; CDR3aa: CSFHRGQGETQYF
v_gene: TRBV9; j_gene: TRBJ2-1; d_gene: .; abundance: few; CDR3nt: TGTGCCAGCAGCGTAGGCGGCAGTAACAATGAGCAGTTCTTC; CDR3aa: CASSVGGSNNEQFF
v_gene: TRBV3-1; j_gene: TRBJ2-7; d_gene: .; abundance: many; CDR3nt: TGTGCCAGCAGCCAACGGACCCCCTACGAGCAGTACTTC; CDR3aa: CASSQRTPYEQYF
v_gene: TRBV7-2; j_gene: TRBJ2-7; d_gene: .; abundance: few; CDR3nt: TGTGCCAGCAGCTTGGTCGGCATTGGGACCTACGAGCAGTACTTC; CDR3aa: CASSLVGIGTYEQYF
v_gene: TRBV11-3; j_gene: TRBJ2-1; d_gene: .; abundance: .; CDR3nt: TGTGCCAGCAGCCGCAGGAGCTCCTACAATGAGCAGTTCTTC; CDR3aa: CASSRRSSYNEQFF
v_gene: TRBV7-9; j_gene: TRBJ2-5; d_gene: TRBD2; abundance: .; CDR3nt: TGTGCCAGCAGCCCGGCAGAAAAGCGGGAGGGCCGGGAGACCCAGTACTTC; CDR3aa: CASSPAEKREGRETQYF